This paragraph reports one T cell receptor beta chain. V was trimmed by 6 bases and J by 4 bases, leaving 7 bases between them. This CDR3 contains 12 residues. Germline-derived CDR1 and CDR2 are GTSNPN and SVGIG (reference sequence). Using immunoSEQ multiplex PCR, the repertoire was profiled, and TCRdb retains in-frame clones only, with some absent. The table shows tens of thousands of clones, with approximately 86% occurring only once. These data belong to a study of OX40 agonist ivuxolimab in advanced cancers. Sequencing was performed on CD4+ or CD8+ T cells sorted from blood, taken in a trial of the OX40 agonist ivuxolimab. The clonotype was recovered from an adult with an advanced solid tumor such as melanoma, head and neck, liver or kidney cancer. The chain recombines TRBV30 with TRBJ2-6; D is undetermined. This CDR3 is CACQPGANVLTF. For the CDR3, the DNA is TGTGCCTGCCAGCCCGGGGCCAACGTCCTGACTTTC.